The T cell receptor (beta chain) under discussion was sequenced for a study of shared clonotypes between healthy human individuals. The study's findings and limits: Tissue TCR repertoires likely differ from these blood-only repertoires.

With regard to this clone: What it binds is unknown.

Deep was the level at which the assay was run. Data came from immunoSEQ multiplex PCR; TCRdb stores just in-frame clones and leaves some out. The sample records about 690,000 clones, roughly 87% being singletons. The CDR3 runs to 15 residues. The ends were cut back, 1 base at V and 0 bases at J, with 8 bases in the middle. Per germline, CDR1 SGHTA and CDR2 FQGNSA. The rearrangement links TRBV7-2 to TRBJ2-3; D not certain. This sequence was found in a young man in good health. Some clones in this sample may be carry-over from other donors' samples. The sequencing sample was made of memory CD8+ T cells from PBMCs. Sample subset: CD45RO+ cells pooled with CCR7-negative TemRA cells. CDR3 DNA: TGTGCCAGCAGCTTAGGAGCTACCAGCACAGATACGCAGTATTTT. This translates into CASSLGATSTDTQYF.